The source of this T cell receptor (beta chain) is a study of blood T cell repertoires in COVID-19. Study details: Specimens from acute and convalescent COVID-19 originated in the United States, Italy and Spain. The analysed material was cDNA or gDNA that came from T cells, B-cell-depleted T cells, or PBMCs.

The germline CDR1 and CDR2 sequences are SGHVS and FNYEAQ. The CDR3 totals 15 residues. V dropped 2 bases and J dropped 1; count of bases not matched to a gene: 1. In the source study's methods: The authors estimated nucleated cell counts from reference gene primer amplification. The repertoire was sequenced with immunoSEQ multiplex PCR; TCRdb's copy has only in-frame clones and lacks some. Clone size and V and J calls were adopted from that table, with D and trimming inferred from the DNA. The sample shows under 200,000 clones, around 86% of them seen only once. Sequenced: peripheral blood. The TCR sequence derives from a man between 65 and 85 years old with acute or convalescent COVID-19. The chain is built from TRBV7-6 and TRBJ1-4, with 7 bases identical to TRBD1. CDR3 sequence reads: CASSLQGGTNEKLFF. CDR3 bases: TGTGCCAGCAGCTTACAGGGGGGAACTAATGAAAAACTGTTTTTT. The entire variable domain, with the rest obtained from reference TRBV7-6 and TRBJ1-4, is as follows: GAGVSQSPRYKVTKRGQDVALRCDPISGHVSLYWYRQALGQGPEFLTYFNYEAQQDKSGLPNDRFSAERPEGSISTLTIQRTEQRDSAMYRCASSLQGGTNEKLFFGSGTQLSVL.